This T cell receptor beta chain was observed in a study of vaccination effects on CD4 cells after COVID-19. Background on the study: It was two doses of either the BNT162b2 or mRNA-1273 vaccine that participants received.

The CDR3 is 15 residues long. V gave up 4 bases and J gave up 5 bases, with 18 bases separating them. The germline CDR1 and CDR2 sequences are SGHDT and YYEEEE. Libraries were prepared by immunoSEQ multiplex PCR; TCRdb keeps only in-frame clonotypes and omits some of them. The sample shows about 48,000 clones, roughly 73% of them seen only once. Points on this clone: The antigen is not known.

Antigen-specific CD4+ T cells were first expanded with viral peptide pools by the ViraFEST assay and only then sequenced. Upon completion of about ten days in culture, CD4+ T cells were isolated. Vaccinated recipients, who were negative for nucleocapsid antibodies, had no history of SARS-CoV-2 infection. The authors exchanged half the medium for IL-2 medium on days 3 and 7. Study-level findings and limits: Healthy vaccinees' vaccine-induced clones included only 1 of 255 cross-reacting with common cold coronaviruses. Marked clonal contraction of both clone types appeared late after vaccination.

Sequences were derived from CD4+ T cells from PBMCs cultured with HCoV-OC43 spike peptides, sampled before COVID-19 vaccination. Subset denoted: HCoV-OC43 spike overlapping peptide pool stimulation. The rearrangement links TRBV5-6 to TRBJ1-1; D may be TRBD1 (5 bases). The sequence was obtained from a human donor who received a COVID-19 vaccine. For the CDR3, the DNA is TGTGCCAGCAGCATCGGGGGGTTCCCTGGGACTGAAGCTTTCTTT. Its translation: CASSIGGFPGTEAFF.